Listed here are 15 T cell receptor beta chains from one sample, sequenced in a study of shared clonotypes between healthy human individuals. Generated by immunoSEQ multiplex PCR, the TCRdb table keeps only in-frame clones and is missing some. The sample lists roughly 1,100,000 clones; 65% to 75% were seen once. Sequencing input: memory CD4+ T cells sorted from blood. Subset noted: CD45RA-negative fraction. The receptors stem from a man younger than 35 in good health.

The chain links TRBV5-5 to TRBJ1-1, with D hard to call. Germline V lookup: CDR1 SGHKS, CDR2 YYEKEE (reference sequence). CDR3 length: 14 residues. V was shortened by 0 bases and J by 0 bases, with 6 bases between the two germline ends. The CDR3 nucleotides read TGTGCCAGCAGCTTGGGGACGATGAACACTGAAGCTTTCTTT. It translates to CASSLGTMNTEAFF.

This clone has just a few counts. The V gene is TRBV2, the J gene TRBJ1-2; D is undetermined. The CDR3 consists of 11 residues. The germline gives CDR1 SNHLY, CDR2 FYNNEI. Trimming cost V 6 bases and J 4 bases, with 6 bases left between them. The CDR3 here is CASRGFYGYTF. The CDR3 bases are TGTGCCAGCAGGGGGTTCTATGGCTACACCTTC.

J is TRBJ2-2 and V is TRBV11-2; 8 bases are a match to TRBD2. Germline values: CDR1 SGHAT, CDR2 FQNNGV. V shed 6 bases, J shed 4 bases, and the junction held 4 bases outside the gene matches. This CDR3 is 14 amino acids long. Written as DNA, the CDR3 is TGTGCCAGCAGGGACAGCGGGGGCACCGGGGAGCTGTTTTTT. Translating gives CASRDSGGTGELFF.

This clone showed up many times. The chain carries TRBV5-1 and TRBJ1-1, with 9 bases aligning to TRBD1. Germline assignment: CDR1 SGHRS and CDR2 YFSETQ. The CDR3 runs to 17 residues. The V segment lost 3 bases and the J segment 0 bases; nucleotides outside the gene matches: 9. The CDR3 loop reads CASSYLGTGRVNTEAFF. In DNA, the CDR3 is TGCGCCAGCAGCTACCTCGGGACAGGGAGGGTGAACACTGAAGCTTTCTTT.

The chain employs TRBV19 and TRBJ2-2, with TRBD2 as a possible D gene (5 bases). Trimming removed 5 bases from V and 8 bases from J, with 18 bases in between. The CDR3 is 15 amino acids. CDR1 is LNHDA, CDR2 SQIVND, per germline (reference sequence). The CDR3 region is CASSADSGIMGELFF. The CDR3 DNA sequence: TGTGCCAGTAGTGCAGACTCCGGGATAATGGGGGAGCTGTTTTTT.

About this clone itself: This sample also contains other DNA sequences that code for the same CDR3. V is TRBV30 and J is TRBJ2-1; 8 nucleotides line up with TRBD2. The CDR3 is 15 amino acids. Germline trimming cut 2 bases from V and 4 bases from J; bases unmatched to any gene: 7. Germline V gene lookup returns CDR1 GTSNPN and CDR2 SVGIG (reference sequence). CDR3 protein: CAWSLSGSSYNEQFF. CDR3 nucleotide sequence: TGTGCCTGGAGTTTAAGCGGGAGTTCTTACAATGAGCAGTTCTTC.

The gene calls are TRBV7-2 and TRBJ2-7; D possibly corresponds to TRBD2 (6 bases). V was pared by 0 bases and J by 1 base, with 13 bases between. Germline assignment: CDR1 SGHTA and CDR2 FQGNSA. The CDR3 sequence is 16 residues long. The DNA of the CDR3 is TGTGCCAGCAGCTTAGCGCTAGGCGGGGCTTCCTACGAGCAGTACTTC. Residues: CASSLALGGASYEQYF.

The table lists this clone with a few counts. The chain carries TRBV12-5 and TRBJ1-3; unclear D gene. The germline gives CDR1 LGHNT, CDR2 FRNRAP. The CDR3 sequence is 14 residues long. Between the trimmed V and J ends, which lost 1 base and 0 bases, there was a span of 4 bases. CDR3 nucleotide sequence: TGTGCTAGTGGTTTGGGCGTCTCTGGAAACACCATATATTTT. Translating gives CASGLGVSGNTIYF.

The chain is built from TRBV5-4 and TRBJ2-3, with 8 bases lining up with TRBD2. The J segment lost 0 bases and the V segment lost 4 bases, leaving 13 bases of the junction unmatched. The CDR3 has 18 residues. Per germline, CDR1 SGHNT and CDR2 YYREEE (reference sequence). The CDR3 loop reads CASSLIGGGLLSTDTQYF. CDR3 DNA: TGTGCCAGCAGCCTTATAGGCGGGGGGCTCCTTAGCACAGATACGCAGTATTTT.

The chain uses TRBV2 and TRBJ2-3; D is undetermined. Germline-derived CDR1 and CDR2 are SNHLY and FYNNEI. CDR3 length: 15 residues. Trimming took off 4 bases at V and 0 bases at J, with 11 bases between the two ends. CDR3 sequence: CASSARSRSTDTQYF. The CDR3 nucleotides are TGTGCCAGCAGTGCCAGAAGTAGGAGCACAGATACGCAGTATTTT.

This clone was seen once. The chain links TRBV2 to TRBJ1-5, with D possibly matching TRBD1 (5 bases). The CDR3 covers 16 residues. Trimming left V 4 bases short and J 0 bases short, with 13 bases between. Germline-derived CDR1 and CDR2 are SNHLY and FYNNEI. The CDR3 sequence: CASSGLGGYSNQPQHF. DNA for the CDR3: TGTGCCAGCAGTGGTTTGGGGGGTTATAGCAATCAGCCCCAGCATTTT.

The chain uses TRBV5-1 and TRBJ2-3; 10 bases line up with TRBD2. Trimming cost V 4 bases and J 5 bases; bases outside gene matches: 4. The CDR3 consists of 14 residues. CDR1 and CDR2 from the germline V gene are SGHRS and YFSETQ. The CDR3 sequence is CASSSGGAQDTQYF. As DNA, the CDR3 is TGCGCCAGCAGCAGCGGGGGGGCTCAAGATACGCAGTATTTT.

The chain links TRBV7-9 to TRBJ1-2; D remains ambiguous. CDR1 is SEHNR, CDR2 FQNEAQ, per germline (reference sequence). V gave up 3 bases and J gave up 4 bases, with 9 bases separating them. The CDR3 runs 13 residues. DNA for the CDR3: TGTGCCAGCAGCTTGGGCATGGGCTATGGCTACACCTTC. Its translation: CASSLGMGYGYTF.

V and J are TRBV10-3 and TRBJ1-4; D ambiguous. The CDR3 sequence is 15 residues long. Germline V lookup: CDR1 ENHRY, CDR2 SYGVKD. V lost 2 bases and J 4 bases, leaving 11 bases between the germline ends. The CDR3 sequence is CAISEGRQLNEKLFF. As DNA, the CDR3 is TGTGCCATCAGTGAGGGGAGACAACTTAATGAAAAACTGTTTTTT.

The sample holds one count of this clone. The sample carries other DNA sequences with the same CDR3. The chain uses TRBV29-1 and TRBJ1-2, with 9 nucleotides matching TRBD1. Germline lookup yields CDR1 SQVTM and CDR2 ANQGSEA. The CDR3 contains 15 residues. Trimming cost V 3 bases and J 7 bases; bases outside gene matches: 12. In nucleotides, the CDR3 is TGCAGCGTTGATATCTCGGGACAGGGTTCAGGTGGCTACACCTTC. Residues: CSVDISGQGSGGYTF.